The present T cell receptor beta chain was sequenced within a study of T cell repertoires in cytomegalovirus infection. Study-level information: It was recently identified HLA-C-restricted and well-studied HLA-B-restricted CMV epitopes that the study used. CMV infection and matching HLA type were both indicated by public TCR beta signatures. Study results and limitations: Public TCR beta family frequency separated CMV-and-HLA carriers, including in an independent cohort. The ex vivo response showed dominance by HLA-C-restricted CMV-specific TCR beta clonotypes.

V was trimmed by 8 bases and J by 4 bases, leaving 12 bases between them. CDR3 length equals 13 residues. CDR1 is SGHTA and CDR2 is FQGNSA in the germline V gene. MiXCR was run by TCRdb on the reads, yielding one entry per CDR3 protein. Here the sample spans roughly 700,000 distinct CDR3 sequences, around 35% being singletons. This clonotype was detected ten times or more. What it binds is unknown. The rearrangement uses TRBV7-2 and TRBJ1-3; D unclear. The specimen comprised cultured PBMCs, sampled from culture after CMV antigen stimulation. This sequence originates from a human donor in good health (CMV status not recorded). Some clones in this sample may be carry-over from other donors' samples. The CDR3 DNA reads as TGTGCCAGCGCTCGGGGTCAGGGAAACACCATATATTTT. Residues: CASARGQGNTIYF.